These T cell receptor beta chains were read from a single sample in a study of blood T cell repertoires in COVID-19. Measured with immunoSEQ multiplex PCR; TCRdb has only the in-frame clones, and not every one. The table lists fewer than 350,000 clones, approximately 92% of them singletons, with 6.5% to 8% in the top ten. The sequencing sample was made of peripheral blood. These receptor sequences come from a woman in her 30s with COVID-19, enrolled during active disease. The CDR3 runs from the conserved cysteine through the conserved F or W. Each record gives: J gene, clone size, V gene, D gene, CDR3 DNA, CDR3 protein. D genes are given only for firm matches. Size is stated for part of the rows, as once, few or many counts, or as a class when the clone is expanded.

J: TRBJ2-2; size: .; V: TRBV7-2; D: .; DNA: TGTGCCAGGCCGATAAAGATAGACTCTCACACCGGGGAGCTGTTTTTT; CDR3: CARPIKIDSHTGELFF
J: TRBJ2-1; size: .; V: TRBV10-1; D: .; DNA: TGCGCCAGCAGTGAGTCGGAGGCGAGATACAATGAGCAGTTCTTC; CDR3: CASSESEARYNEQFF
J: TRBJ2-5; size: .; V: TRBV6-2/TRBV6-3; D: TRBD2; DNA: TGTGCCAGCAGTTACCTAGCGGCGACCCAGTACTTC; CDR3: CASSYLAATQYF
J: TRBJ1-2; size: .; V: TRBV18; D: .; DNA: TGTGCCAGCTCTCGTTCTTCCAACTATGGCTACACCTTC; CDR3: CASSRSSNYGYTF
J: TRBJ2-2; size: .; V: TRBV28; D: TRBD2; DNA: TGTGCCAGCATTGCCTGGACTAGCGGGAGTGTTGCGAACACCGGGGAGCTGTTTTTT; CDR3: CASIAWTSGSVANTGELFF
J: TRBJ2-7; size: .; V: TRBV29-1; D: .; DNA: TGCAGCGTTGAGCAGACTGGCTCCTACGAGCAGTACTTC; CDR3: CSVEQTGSYEQYF
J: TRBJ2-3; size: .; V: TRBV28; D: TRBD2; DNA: TGTGCCAGCAGCCTAGCGGGAGTCACAGATACGCAGTATTTT; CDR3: CASSLAGVTDTQYF
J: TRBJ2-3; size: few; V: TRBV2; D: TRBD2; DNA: TGTGCCAGCAGTGTCCTAGCGGATACAGATACGCAGTATTTT; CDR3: CASSVLADTDTQYF
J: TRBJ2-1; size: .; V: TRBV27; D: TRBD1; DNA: TGTGCCAGCAGTGTCAGGGGGTACAACAATGAGCAGTTCTTC; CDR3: CASSVRGYNNEQFF
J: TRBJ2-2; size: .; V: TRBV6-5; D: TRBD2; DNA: TGTGCCAGCAGTTACAGCGGGAGGGGAACCACCGGGGAGCTGTTTTTT; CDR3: CASSYSGRGTTGELFF
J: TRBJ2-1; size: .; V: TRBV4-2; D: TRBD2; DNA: TGTGCCAGCAGCCAAAACGGAGCGGGAGGGGTAAATGAGCAGTTCTTC; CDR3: CASSQNGAGGVNEQFF
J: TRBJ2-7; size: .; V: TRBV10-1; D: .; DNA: TGCGCCAGCGGGGACAACTACGAGCAGTACTTC; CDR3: CASGDNYEQYF
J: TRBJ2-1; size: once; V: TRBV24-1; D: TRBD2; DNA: TGTGCCACCAGTGATACTCGACTAGCGACCACCCACAATGAGCAGTTCTTC; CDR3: CATSDTRLATTHNEQFF
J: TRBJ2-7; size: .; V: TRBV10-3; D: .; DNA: TGTGCCATCAATGATCTAGCATCCGACGAGCAGTACTTC; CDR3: CAINDLASDEQYF
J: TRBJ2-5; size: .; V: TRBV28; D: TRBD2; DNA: TGTGCCAGCAGTCGCGGGGGGGGCAGGGCCCAAGAGACCCAGTACTTC; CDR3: CASSRGGGRAQETQYF
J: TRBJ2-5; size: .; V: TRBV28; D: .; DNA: TGTGCCAGCAGTTTGGGGAGCATGGAGACCCAGTACTTC; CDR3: CASSLGSMETQYF
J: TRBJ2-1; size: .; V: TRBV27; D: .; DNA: TGTGCCAGCAGTTCCTCCGGGACTGGACTTCCTCCCCTCTACAATGAGCAGTTCTTC; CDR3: CASSSSGTGLPPLYNEQFF